These 18 T cell receptor beta chains share one sample of origin, sequenced in a study of blood T cell repertoires in COVID-19 (dated by TCRdb to 2018 to 2021). Library construction relied on the immunoSEQ multiplex PCR assay. Not all clones reach the TCRdb copy of this immuneACCESS table, which keeps in-frame sequences only. Checked studies attribute under half of the gap to unresolved V genes and leave the rest unexplained. The sample table shows around 150,000 clones, and roughly four fifths are seen once. About 11% of the sample lies in the top ten. The sequenced material came from peripheral blood. These receptors all come from a human donor in a cohort sampled during active COVID-19.

CDR3 protein: CASSPPWGGDTQYF. The CDR3 bases are TGTGCCAGCAGCCCTCCTTGGGGAGGAGATACGCAGTATTTT. V and J are TRBV9 and TRBJ2-3, with D possibly being TRBD2 (6 bases). The CDR3 spans 14 residues. The germline gives CDR1 SGDLS, CDR2 YYNGEE. The germline V and J ends were trimmed by 4 bases and 5 bases, with 14 bases remaining between them.

The J gene is TRBJ2-2, the V gene TRBV24-1; 7 bases align to TRBD1. Germline V gene sequence: CDR1 KGHDR, CDR2 SFDVKD. Trimming took 10 bases from V and 0 from J; bases not matched to a gene: 4. CDR3 length equals 14 residues. This CDR3 reads CATRGQTNTGELFF. For the CDR3, the DNA is TGTGCCACAAGGGGACAGACGAACACCGGGGAGCTGTTTTTT.

The chain uses TRBV6-1 and TRBJ1-1, with a tentative D call TRBD1 (5 bases). V lost 1 base to trimming and J lost 4 bases, with 10 bases between them. The CDR3 runs to 14 residues. Germline values: CDR1 MNHNS, CDR2 SASEGT. DNA of the CDR3: TGTGCCAGCAGTGAAGGGGGCCTGAGCACTGAAGCTTTCTTT. This codes for CASSEGGLSTEAFF.

A note on this clone: The same CDR3 is also encoded by other DNA sequences in this sample. The rearrangement joins TRBV7-3 to TRBJ2-3; D is uncertain. V was trimmed by 2 bases and J by 2 bases, leaving 8 bases between them. Germline values: CDR1 SGHTA, CDR2 FQGTGA. The CDR3 covers 14 residues. The CDR3 loop is CASSLRRSTDTQYF. DNA for the CDR3: TGTGCCAGCAGCTTACGGCGGTCCACAGATACGCAGTATTTT.

The chain combines TRBV6-6 with TRBJ2-7; possible D gene TRBD2, 6 bases. The germline V gene encodes CDR1 MNHNY and CDR2 SVGAGI (reference sequence). The germline V and J ends were trimmed by 7 bases and 5 bases, with 15 bases remaining between them. The CDR3 sequence is 13 residues long. The CDR3 here is CASTYGGLDEQYF. The CDR3 DNA is TGTGCCAGCACCTACGGGGGTTTGGACGAGCAGTACTTC.

This clone occurred a few times. The CDR3 sequence: CASSLAHGQGTIQYF. The CDR3 DNA reads TGTGCCAGCAGCTTAGCCCACGGACAGGGGACCATTCAGTACTTC. This sequence joins TRBV7-8 and TRBJ2-4; the match to TRBD1 covers 9 bases. Germline V lookup: CDR1 SGHVS, CDR2 FQNEAQ. This CDR3 contains 15 residues. With V trimmed by 0 bases and J by 9 bases, 6 bases remained unmatched.

This CDR3 is CASSLGPYQETQYF. DNA for the CDR3: TGTGCCAGCAGCTTAGGTCCATACCAAGAGACCCAGTACTTC. The rearrangement uses TRBV7-2 and TRBJ2-5; D ambiguous. This CDR3 is 14 amino acids long. The V gene lost 1 base and the J gene lost 0 bases, with 6 bases spanning the gap. The germline V gene has CDR1 SGHTA and CDR2 FQGNSA.

The chain carries TRBV4-3 and TRBJ2-2; 9 nucleotides align to TRBD2. CDR3 size: 16 residues. Germline values: CDR1 LGHNA, CDR2 YSLEER. Germline trimming cut 4 bases from V and 2 bases from J; bases unmatched to any gene: 5. DNA for the CDR3: TGCGCCAGCAGCCGAGGCGGGGGGGAAAACACCGGGGAGCTGTTTTTT. This gives the protein CASSRGGGENTGELFF.

The chain joins TRBV14 to TRBJ2-5, with D maybe TRBD2 (5 bases). V gave up 4 bases and J gave up 5 bases, with 20 bases separating them. This CDR3 has 16 amino acids. In germline, CDR1 is SGHDN, CDR2 FVKESK. CDR3 sequence: CASSPPYRGVVETQYF. The CDR3 DNA is TGTGCCAGCAGCCCTCCATACCGGGGAGTGGTGGAGACCCAGTACTTC.

V is TRBV19 and J is TRBJ2-3, with D possibly matching TRBD2 (6 bases). V was cut by 6 bases and J by 0 bases, with 13 bases left in between. Per the germline V gene, CDR1 is LNHDA and CDR2 is SQIVND (reference sequence). The CDR3 runs to 15 residues. The CDR3 reads CASRPLASSTDTQYF. CDR3 nucleotide sequence: TGTGCCAGTAGGCCGCTAGCGAGCAGCACAGATACGCAGTATTTT.

The chain uses TRBV6-2 or TRBV6-3 and TRBJ2-5; D unclear. This CDR3 is 14 amino acids long. Germline V lookup: CDR1 MNHEY, CDR2 SVGEGT. Trimming left V 1 base short and J 2 bases short, with 8 bases between. The CDR3 reads CASSYWASQETQYF. The CDR3 bases are TGTGCCAGCAGTTACTGGGCGAGTCAAGAGACCCAGTACTTC.

This chain connects TRBV12-5 to TRBJ2-2; TRBD2 aligns across 7 bases. Unmatched junction bases numbered 7, after V lost 6 bases and J lost 3 bases. Germline V gene sequence: CDR1 LGHNT, CDR2 FRNRAP. This CDR3 contains 15 residues. In DNA, the CDR3 is TGTGCTAGTGGCCCGGGACTACAGGACACCGGGGAGCTGTTTTTT. This encodes CASGPGLQDTGELFF.

The chain links TRBV28 to TRBJ1-1, with TRBD1 matching 9 bases. This CDR3 region has 16 residues. With 6 bases clipped from V and 3 bases from J, the junction kept 11 bases outside the gene matches. Germline V CDR1 and CDR2: MDHEN, SYDVKM. Written as DNA, the CDR3 is TGTGCCAGCAGCCCCGAGTGGGACAGGGAGGACACTGAAGCTTTCTTT. Protein: CASSPEWDREDTEAFF.

This clone has more than one count but fewer than ten. The J gene is TRBJ1-5, the V gene TRBV19, with 7 positions matching TRBD1. This CDR3 region has 18 residues. V shed 6 bases, J shed 2 bases, and the junction held 16 bases outside the gene matches. Germline V CDR1 and CDR2: LNHDA, SQIVND (reference sequence). The CDR3 here is CASSRRDSSFLGNQPQHF. DNA of the CDR3: TGTGCCAGTAGCCGAAGGGACAGCTCGTTTTTGGGCAATCAGCCCCAGCATTTT.

This clone was seen more than once but under ten times. The chain is built from TRBV19 and TRBJ2-1; TRBD2 agrees at 11 bases. V dropped 4 bases and J dropped 9; count of bases not matched to a gene: 11. CDR1 is LNHDA, CDR2 SQIVND, per germline (reference sequence). The CDR3 loop spans 16 amino acids. CDR3 amino acids: CASSTVAGGLVSEQFF. DNA for the CDR3: TGTGCCAGTAGTACGGTAGCGGGAGGGCTTGTGAGTGAGCAGTTCTTC. Filled out from reference TRBV19 and TRBJ2-1, the complete variable domain reads DGGITQSPKYLFRKEGQNVTLSCEQNLNHDAMYWYRQDPGQGLRLIYYSQIVNDFQKGDIAEGYSVSREKKESFPLTVTSAQKNPTAFYLCASSTVAGGLVSEQFFGPGTRLTVL.

To note about this clone: Other DNA sequences in this specimen translate into the identical CDR3. V usage is TRBV10-3 and J usage is TRBJ1-2, with 8 positions matching TRBD1. The V gene end was trimmed by 6 bases and the J gene end by 3 bases; junction bases not matched to a gene: 3. The germline CDR1 and CDR2 sequences are ENHRY and SYGVKD. This CDR3 is built from 13 residues. The DNA for the CDR3 is TGTGCCATCAGCCAGGGGGCTGACTATGGCTACACCTTC. Translated, it gives CAISQGADYGYTF.

The rearrangement links TRBV29-1 to TRBJ2-4; 11 bases align to TRBD1. This CDR3 is built from 14 residues. V lost 4 bases, J lost 3 bases, and 2 bases stayed unmatched. Germline-derived CDR1 and CDR2 are SQVTM and ANQGSEA. The CDR3 sequence is CSVVGTGGKNIQYF. DNA for the CDR3: TGCAGCGTTGTGGGGACAGGGGGCAAAAACATTCAGTACTTC.

The chain combines TRBV6-2 or TRBV6-3 with TRBJ2-7, with D hard to call. V was trimmed by 2 bases and J by 7 bases, leaving 9 bases between them. This CDR3 is 12 amino acids long. Germline V lookup: CDR1 MNHEY, CDR2 SVGEGT. The chain's CDR3 is CASSYPNPEQYF. The DNA for the CDR3 is TGTGCCAGCAGTTACCCTAACCCAGAGCAGTACTTC.